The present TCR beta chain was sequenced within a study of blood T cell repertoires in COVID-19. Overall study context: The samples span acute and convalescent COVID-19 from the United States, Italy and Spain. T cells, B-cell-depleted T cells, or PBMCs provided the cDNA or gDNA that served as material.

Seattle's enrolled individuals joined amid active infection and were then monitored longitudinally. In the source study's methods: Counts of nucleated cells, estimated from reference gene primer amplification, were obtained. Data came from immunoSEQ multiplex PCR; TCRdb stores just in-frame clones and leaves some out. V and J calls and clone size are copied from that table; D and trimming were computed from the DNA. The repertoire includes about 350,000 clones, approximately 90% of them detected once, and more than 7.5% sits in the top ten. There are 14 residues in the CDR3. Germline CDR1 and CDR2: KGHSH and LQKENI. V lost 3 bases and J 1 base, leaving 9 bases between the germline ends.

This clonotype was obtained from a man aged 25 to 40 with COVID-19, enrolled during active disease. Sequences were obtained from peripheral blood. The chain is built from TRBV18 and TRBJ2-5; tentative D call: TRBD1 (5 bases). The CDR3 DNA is TGTGCCAGCTCACCCTTGACAGTCCAAGAGACCCAGTACTTC. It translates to CASSPLTVQETQYF.